A selection of T cell receptor beta chains follows, all from one sample in a study of blood T cell repertoires in COVID-19. Assay used: immunoSEQ multiplex PCR; TCRdb lists only in-frame clones, some missing. The sample yields hundreds of thousands of clones, around 90% seen once. Material for sequencing was peripheral blood. These receptor sequences come from a man older than 75 with acute or convalescent COVID-19. Both conserved end residues are part of each CDR3.

TRBJ2-2 | TRBV7-9 | CASSREWGTGTGELFF
TRBJ2-2 | TRBV9 | CASSPRLAGGANTGELFF
TRBJ1-2 | TRBV6-2/TRBV6-3 | CASSSAGSNYGYTF
TRBJ1-3 | TRBV27 | CASSLRSSGNTIYF
TRBJ2-5 | TRBV11-3 | CASSFSGSKQETQYF
TRBJ2-1 | TRBV4-1 | CASSRGGSYNEQFF
TRBJ1-2 | TRBV21-1 | CASLQGSVYGYTF
TRBJ2-2 | TRBV7-2 | CASRDRVGGTGELFF
TRBJ2-1 | TRBV11-1 | CASSYDGREGRYEQFF
TRBJ2-3 | TRBV7-9 | CASSFGRGSADTQYF
TRBJ1-3 | TRBV5-6 | CASSLNRDRAIYF
TRBJ2-2 | TRBV19 | CASSMAGGELFF
TRBJ2-1 | TRBV28 | CASSFLGGSSYNEQFF
TRBJ1-5 | TRBV7-2 | CASSPGQIYSNQPQHF
TRBJ2-6 | TRBV13 | CASSLQVASSGANVLTF
TRBJ1-5 | TRBV6-5 | CASSRDRGGNQPQHF
TRBJ2-4 | TRBV6-1 | CASSDLSGGENIQYF
TRBJ2-3 | TRBV7-3 | CASSGSGGITDTQYF
TRBJ2-2 | TRBV6-5 | CASSRDRSNTGELFF
TRBJ2-6 | TRBV28 | CASSDTGTSGANVLTF
TRBJ1-1 | TRBV19 | CASSIVGEAEAFF
TRBJ2-7 | TRBV28 | CASTAGVSEQYF
TRBJ1-2 | TRBV2 | CASSGSPRGYGYTF
TRBJ2-1 | TRBV19 | CASSGRDYNEQFF
TRBJ2-7 | TRBV18 | CASSPDTGTYEQYF
TRBJ2-5 | TRBV9 | CASSIRREGPLETQYF
TRBJ2-7 | TRBV5-1 | CASSNRDSPYEQYF
TRBJ1-5 | TRBV19 | CASSTGGGLSNQPQHF
TRBJ2-7 | TRBV3-1/TRBV3-2 | CASSQDSGEQYF
TRBJ2-1 | TRBV12-3/TRBV12-4 | CASTSLYNEQFF
TRBJ2-5 | TRBV10-2 | CASSSYGLAQETQYF
TRBJ2-5 | TRBV6-5 | CASSYSSGETQYF
TRBJ2-4 | TRBV11-1 | CASSLRQGALRNIQYF
TRBJ2-7 | TRBV4-2 | CASSQGVGVSSYEQYF
TRBJ2-1 | TRBV19 | CASSISGALSYNEQFF
TRBJ2-7 | TRBV10-1 | CASSDKSSGGHSYEQYF
TRBJ1-5 | TRBV7-2 | CASSPGGGNQPQHF
TRBJ1-6 | TRBV6-5 | CASSTPGGYNSPLHF
TRBJ1-1 | TRBV7-9 | CASSLRQGTDTEAFF
TRBJ1-2 | TRBV9 | CASSVDRQDSYTF
TRBJ1-2 | TRBV9 | CASSALASQEGGYTF
TRBJ2-3 | TRBV4-1 | CASSKGLEGTDTQYF
TRBJ1-5 | TRBV29-1 | CSVHRNRGFGSNQPQHF
TRBJ1-1 | TRBV5-1 | CASSSYSPLNTEAFF
TRBJ2-7 | TRBV5-1 | CASSLRGSSSYEQYF
TRBJ2-1 | TRBV27 | CATSSLARNNEQFF
TRBJ1-3 | TRBV6-5 | CASSYSTYRAGNTIYF
TRBJ1-4 | TRBV5-5 | CASSSLGQLNEKLFF
TRBJ2-3 | TRBV3-1/TRBV3-2 | CASSQDWRGAVGTQYF
TRBJ2-7 | TRBV6-5 | CASSTDRSYEQYF
TRBJ2-6 | TRBV18 | CASSLATGLNSGANVLTF
TRBJ2-2 | TRBV4-2 | CASSPRAGAATGELFF
TRBJ2-7 | TRBV7-9 | CASSLGTSGSYEQYF
TRBJ1-3 | TRBV7-9 | CASSTPSTGPGNTIYF
TRBJ2-3 | TRBV6-5 | CASNLDRSSTDTQYF
TRBJ1-2 | TRBV5-1 | CASSLGFGGASGYTF
TRBJ2-3 | TRBV1 | CTSSQERQGPGLGVADTQYF
TRBJ2-7 | TRBV6-2/TRBV6-3 | CASSPSGGNYEQYF
TRBJ2-5 | TRBV3-1/TRBV3-2 | CASSFLLAGRETQYF
TRBJ2-2 | TRBV9 | CASSAIRLASNTGELFF